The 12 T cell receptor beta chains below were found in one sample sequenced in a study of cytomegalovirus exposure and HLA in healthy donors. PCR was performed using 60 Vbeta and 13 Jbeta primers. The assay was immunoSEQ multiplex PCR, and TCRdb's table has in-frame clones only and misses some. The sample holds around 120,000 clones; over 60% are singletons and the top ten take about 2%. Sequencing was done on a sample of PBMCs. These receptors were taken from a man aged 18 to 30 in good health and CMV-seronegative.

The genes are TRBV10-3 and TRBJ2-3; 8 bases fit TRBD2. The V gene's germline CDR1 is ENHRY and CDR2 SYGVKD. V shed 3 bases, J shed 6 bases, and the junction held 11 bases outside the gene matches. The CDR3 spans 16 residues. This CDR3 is CAISEFVGRARDTQYF. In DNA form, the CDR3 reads TGTGCCATCAGTGAATTCGTCGGGAGGGCTCGGGATACGCAGTATTTT.

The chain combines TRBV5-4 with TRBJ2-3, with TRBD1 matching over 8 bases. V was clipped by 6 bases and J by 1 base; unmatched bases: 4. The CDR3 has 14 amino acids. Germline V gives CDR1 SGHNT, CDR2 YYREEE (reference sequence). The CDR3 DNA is TGTGCCAGCACCCTGACAGGGGGCACAGATACGCAGTATTTT. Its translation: CASTLTGGTDTQYF.

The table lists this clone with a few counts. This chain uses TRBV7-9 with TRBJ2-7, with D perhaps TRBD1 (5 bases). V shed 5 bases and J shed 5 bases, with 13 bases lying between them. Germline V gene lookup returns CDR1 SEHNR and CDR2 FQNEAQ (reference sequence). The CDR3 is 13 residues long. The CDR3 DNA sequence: TGTGCCAGCAGCGGAATAAGGGGTAACGAGCAGTACGTC. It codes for CASSGIRGNEQYV.

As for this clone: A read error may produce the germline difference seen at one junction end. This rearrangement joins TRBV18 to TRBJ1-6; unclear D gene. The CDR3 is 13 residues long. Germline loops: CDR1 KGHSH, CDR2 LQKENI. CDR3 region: CASSPLNYSPPHF. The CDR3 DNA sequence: TGTGCCAGCTCACCACTCAACTATTCACCCCCCCACTTT.

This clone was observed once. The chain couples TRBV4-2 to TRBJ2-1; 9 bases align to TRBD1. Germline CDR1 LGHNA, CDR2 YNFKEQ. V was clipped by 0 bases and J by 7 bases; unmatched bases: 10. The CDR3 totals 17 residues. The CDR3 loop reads CASSQDRSGTGKNEQFF. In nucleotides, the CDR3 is TGTGCCAGCAGCCAAGACCGATCCGGGACAGGGAAGAATGAGCAGTTCTTC.

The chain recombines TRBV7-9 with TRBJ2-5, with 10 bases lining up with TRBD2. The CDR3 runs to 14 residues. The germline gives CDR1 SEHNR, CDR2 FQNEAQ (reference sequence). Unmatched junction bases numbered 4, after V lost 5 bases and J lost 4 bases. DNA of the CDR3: TGTGCCAGCAGCCAGAGGACTAGCGGAGAGACCCAGTACTTC. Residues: CASSQRTSGETQYF.

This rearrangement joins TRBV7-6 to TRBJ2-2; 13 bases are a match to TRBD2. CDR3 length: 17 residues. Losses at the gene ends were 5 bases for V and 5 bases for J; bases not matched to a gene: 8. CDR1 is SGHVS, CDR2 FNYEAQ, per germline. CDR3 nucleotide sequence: TGTGCCAGCAGCCCTCGACTAGCGGGAGGAGGGACCGGGGAGCTGTTTTTT. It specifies CASSPRLAGGGTGELFF.

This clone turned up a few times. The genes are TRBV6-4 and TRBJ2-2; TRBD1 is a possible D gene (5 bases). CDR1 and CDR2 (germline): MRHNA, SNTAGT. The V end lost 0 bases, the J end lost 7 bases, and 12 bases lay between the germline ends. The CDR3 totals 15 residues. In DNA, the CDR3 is TGTGCCAGCAGTGACTCGATTTCAGGGCACGGGGAGCTGTTTTTT. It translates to CASSDSISGHGELFF.

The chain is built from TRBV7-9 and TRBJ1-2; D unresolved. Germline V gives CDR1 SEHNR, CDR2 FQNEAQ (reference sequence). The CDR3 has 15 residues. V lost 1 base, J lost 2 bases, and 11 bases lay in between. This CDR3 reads CASSLEPPKNYGYTF. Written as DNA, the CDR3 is TGTGCCAGCAGCTTAGAGCCACCGAAGAACTATGGCTACACCTTC.

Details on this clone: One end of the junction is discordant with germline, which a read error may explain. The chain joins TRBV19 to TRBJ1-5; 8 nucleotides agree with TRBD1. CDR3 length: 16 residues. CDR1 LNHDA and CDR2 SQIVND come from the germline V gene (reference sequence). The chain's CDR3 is CASGIPVTGVVKPQHF. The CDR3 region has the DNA TGTGCCAGTGGTATACCCGTGACAGGGGTGGTAAAGCCCCAGCATTTT.

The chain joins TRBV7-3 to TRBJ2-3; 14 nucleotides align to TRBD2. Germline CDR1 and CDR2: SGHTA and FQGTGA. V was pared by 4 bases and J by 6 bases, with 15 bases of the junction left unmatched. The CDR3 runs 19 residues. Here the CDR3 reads CASSSSGTSGRMPSDTQYF. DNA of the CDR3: TGTGCCAGCAGCTCATCCGGGACTAGCGGGAGAATGCCCTCCGATACGCAGTATTTT.

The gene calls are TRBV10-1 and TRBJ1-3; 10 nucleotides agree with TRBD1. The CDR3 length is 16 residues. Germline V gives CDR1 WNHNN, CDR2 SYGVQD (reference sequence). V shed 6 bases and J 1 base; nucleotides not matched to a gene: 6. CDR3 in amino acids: CASSSDRGESGNTIYF. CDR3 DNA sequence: TGCGCCAGCAGCTCGGACAGGGGGGAATCTGGAAACACCATATATTTT.